This TCR beta chain appears in the sequencing data of a study of CD8+ T cells in alopecia areata. Study-level information: Oral tofacitinib, 5 to 10 mg twice daily, was given in an open-label trial. Tofacitinib ran 6 to 18 months, followed by 6 months off drug.

Treatment indicated: oral pan-JAK inhibitor, 5-10 mg twice daily. Study conclusions and caveats: Given one nonresponder, whether baseline CD8+ expansion relates to response remains uncertain.

This clone has a handful of counts. Antigen specificity is unknown. The same CDR3 can be traced to other DNA sequences in this sample. cDNA prepared by RNA extraction and subsequent reverse transcription served as the template for sequencing. This table comes from immunoSEQ multiplex PCR, and its TCRdb copy is limited to in-frame clones, with some not included. Of about 200,000 clones in the sample, roughly two fifths were seen once. This sequence originates from a human donor with alopecia areata. The sample here was CD4+ T cells sorted from blood, taken at approximately week 30, from a patient treated with tofacitinib.

CDR3 residues: CSVGGATNEKLFF. The CDR3 DNA follows: TGCAGCGTTGGAGGAGCGACTAATGAAAAACTGTTTTTT. The chain joins TRBV29-1 to TRBJ1-4; no firm D call. Germline CDR1 SQVTM, CDR2 ANQGSEA. The V gene lost 4 bases and the J gene lost 2 bases, with 8 bases spanning the gap. The CDR3 contains 13 residues.